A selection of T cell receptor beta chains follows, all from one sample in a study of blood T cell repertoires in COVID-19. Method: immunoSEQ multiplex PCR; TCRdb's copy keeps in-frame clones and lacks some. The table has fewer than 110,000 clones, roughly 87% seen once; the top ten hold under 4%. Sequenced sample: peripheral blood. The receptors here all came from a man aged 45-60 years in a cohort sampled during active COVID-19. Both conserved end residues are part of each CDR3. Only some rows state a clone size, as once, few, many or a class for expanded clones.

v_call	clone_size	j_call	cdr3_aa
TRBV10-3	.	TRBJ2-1	CAISEGADYNEQFF
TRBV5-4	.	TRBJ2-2	CASSVPGQGIVTGELFF
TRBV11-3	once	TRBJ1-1	CASSHRGANTEAFF
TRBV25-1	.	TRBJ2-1	CASSDPGSSGYNEQFF
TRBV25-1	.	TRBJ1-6	CASSESGQSFSPLHF
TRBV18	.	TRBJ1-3	CASSKDSPLFSGNTIYF
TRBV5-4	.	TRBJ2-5	CASSTGLAGGETQYF
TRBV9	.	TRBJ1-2	CASSVADSNYGYTF
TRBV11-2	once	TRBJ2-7	CASSLEFGQSYEQYF
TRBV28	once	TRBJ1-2	CASRGDSNYGYTF
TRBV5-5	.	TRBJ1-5	CASSAEGNQPQHF
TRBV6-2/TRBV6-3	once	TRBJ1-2	CASSRPGQDLMSYTF
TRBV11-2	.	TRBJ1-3	CASSSEGAAGNTIYF
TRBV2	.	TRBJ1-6	CASSDMWGLGNSPLHF
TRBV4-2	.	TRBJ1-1	CASSPPGQLNTEAFF
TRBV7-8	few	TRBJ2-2	CASSLGPDLSYTGELFF
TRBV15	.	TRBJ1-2	CATSRYTGFYGYTF
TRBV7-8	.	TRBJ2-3	CASRPQGWDTQYF
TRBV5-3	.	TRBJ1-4	CARSPLGGGIANEKLFF
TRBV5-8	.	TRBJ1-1	CASSVRNTEAFF
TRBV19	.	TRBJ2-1	CASRSAGRKKNEQFF
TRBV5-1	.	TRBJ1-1	CASSLGGQVRTEAFF
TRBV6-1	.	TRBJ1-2	CASSEAIWRQARGYTF
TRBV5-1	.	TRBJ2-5	CASSQSLSSGGQETQYF
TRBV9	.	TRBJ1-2	CASSLQGKGSLGYTF
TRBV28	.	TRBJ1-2	CASSPTGAVYGYTF
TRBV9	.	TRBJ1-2	CASSQGVPYGYTF
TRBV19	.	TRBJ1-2	CASTTGGDWYGYTF
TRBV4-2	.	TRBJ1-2	CASSLNPTEIYGYTF
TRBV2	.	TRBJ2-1	CASSPARGPNNEQFF
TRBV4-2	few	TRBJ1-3	CASSQGGTAGGNTIYF
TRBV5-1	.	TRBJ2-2	CASSLGTGGAGTGELFF
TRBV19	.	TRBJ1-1	CASSTTGNTEAFF
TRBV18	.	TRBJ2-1	CASSPGDSAYNEQFF
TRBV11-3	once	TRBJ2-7	CASSLTGTGFYEQYF
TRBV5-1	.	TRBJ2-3	CASSLAGGSTDTQYF
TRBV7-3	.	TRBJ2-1	CASSLIAGGRNEQFF
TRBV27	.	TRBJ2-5	CASSPLRLAGDQETQYF
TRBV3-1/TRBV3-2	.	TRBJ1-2	CASSQRTANYGYTF
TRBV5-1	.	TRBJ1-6	CASSSLLLTGSSYNSPLHF
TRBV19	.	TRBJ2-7	CASAVKRGGLYEQYF
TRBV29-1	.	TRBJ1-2	CSVESGSHGYTF
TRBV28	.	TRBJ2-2	CASHTPDTGELFF
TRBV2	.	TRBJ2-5	CASRLAGTYQETQYF
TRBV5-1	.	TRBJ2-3	CASSLGRPGRDTQYF
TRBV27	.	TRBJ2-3	CASRRRDTDTQYF
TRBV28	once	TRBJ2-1	CASSLIGEQFF
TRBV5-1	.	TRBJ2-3	CASSLGADTQYF
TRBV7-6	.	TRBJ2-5	CASTRGGARKETQYF
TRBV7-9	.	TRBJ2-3	CASSLGLAVPDTQYF
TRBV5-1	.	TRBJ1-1	CASSLGQEYTEAFF
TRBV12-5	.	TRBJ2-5	CASGLVFGDRGTQYF
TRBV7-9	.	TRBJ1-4	CASSLVVGAEPPKLFF
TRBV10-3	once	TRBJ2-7	CAISAGTVYEQYF
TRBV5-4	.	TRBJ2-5	CASSLSRTRLETQYF
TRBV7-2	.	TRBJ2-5	CASSLGPQTQETQYF
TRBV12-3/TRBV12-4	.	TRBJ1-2	CASTWGTREGYTF
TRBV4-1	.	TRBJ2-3	CASSQEGTSGFTDTQYF
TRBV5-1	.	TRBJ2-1	CASSLTSGGAYEQFF
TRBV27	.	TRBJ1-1	CASSSFRGAFF